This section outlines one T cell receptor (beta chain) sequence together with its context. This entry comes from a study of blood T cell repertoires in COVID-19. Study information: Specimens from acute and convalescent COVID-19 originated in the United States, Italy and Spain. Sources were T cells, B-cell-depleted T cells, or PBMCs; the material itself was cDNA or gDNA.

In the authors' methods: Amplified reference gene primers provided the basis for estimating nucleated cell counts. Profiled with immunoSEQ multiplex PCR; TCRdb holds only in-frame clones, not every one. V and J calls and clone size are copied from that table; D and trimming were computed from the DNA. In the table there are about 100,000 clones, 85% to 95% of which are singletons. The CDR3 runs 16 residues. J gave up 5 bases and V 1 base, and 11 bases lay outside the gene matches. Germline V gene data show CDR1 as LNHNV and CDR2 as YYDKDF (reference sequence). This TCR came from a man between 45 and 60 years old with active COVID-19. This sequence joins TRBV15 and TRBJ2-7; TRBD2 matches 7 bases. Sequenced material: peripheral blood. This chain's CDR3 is CATSRVGSLGGNEQYF. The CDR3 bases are TGTGCCACCAGCAGAGTAGGCAGCTTGGGAGGGAACGAGCAGTACTTC.